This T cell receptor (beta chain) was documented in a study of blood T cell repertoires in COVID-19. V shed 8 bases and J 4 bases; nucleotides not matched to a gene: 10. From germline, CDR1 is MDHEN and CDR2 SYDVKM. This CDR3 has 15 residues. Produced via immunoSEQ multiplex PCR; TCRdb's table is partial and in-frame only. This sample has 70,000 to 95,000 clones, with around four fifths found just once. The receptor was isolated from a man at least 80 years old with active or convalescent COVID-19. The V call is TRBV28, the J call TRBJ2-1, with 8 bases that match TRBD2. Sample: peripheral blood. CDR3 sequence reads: CASDIGGAGYNEQFF. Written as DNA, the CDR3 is TGTGCCAGCGATATCGGGGGGGCCGGGTACAATGAGCAGTTCTTC.